A single sample is the source of the 6 T cell receptor beta chains below, sequenced in a study of OX40 agonist ivuxolimab in advanced cancers. Libraries were prepared by immunoSEQ multiplex PCR; TCRdb keeps only in-frame clonotypes and omits some of them. The sample contains tens of thousands of clones, more than 65% of which appear only once. Sample: CD4+ or CD8+ T cells sorted from blood, taken in a trial of the OX40 agonist ivuxolimab. These TCRs come from an adult with an advanced solid tumor such as melanoma, head and neck, liver or kidney cancer.

The genes are TRBV7-7 and TRBJ2-2; TRBD1 is a possible D gene (6 bases). V lost 5 bases and J lost 0, with 16 bases in between. The CDR3 covers 17 residues. The germline V gene encodes CDR1 SSHAT and CDR2 FNYEAQ (reference sequence). The CDR3 nucleotides read TGTGCCAGCAGCCGAGGCCCAACAGGGACGAACACCGGGGAGCTGTTTTTT. Protein product: CASSRGPTGTNTGELFF.

The V gene is TRBV19, the J gene TRBJ2-1, with D perhaps TRBD2 (5 bases). This CDR3 contains 14 residues. Germline CDR1 and CDR2: LNHDA and SQIVND (reference sequence). Trimming cost V 7 bases and J 1 base, with 11 bases left between them. In nucleotides, the CDR3 is TGTGCCAGTATGAGGGCGGATTCCTACAATGAGCAGTTCTTC. Translation gives CASMRADSYNEQFF.

This clone appeared a few times. The chain employs TRBV5-3 and TRBJ1-1, with TRBD1 matching over 10 bases. TRBV5-3 is reported as an ORF; its role is uncertain. V was pared by 0 bases and J by 5 bases, with 4 bases of the junction left unmatched. The length of the CDR3 is 15 residues. The CDR3 spells CARSLGTGGWTEAFF. Written as DNA, the CDR3 is TGTGCCAGAAGCTTGGGGACAGGGGGATGGACTGAAGCTTTCTTT.

For the CDR3, the DNA is TGTGCCAGCAGCTTGGTTTCCGGGGCGCCTGATGGCTACACCTTC. It yields the protein CASSLVSGAPDGYTF. The rearrangement joins TRBV5-6 to TRBJ1-2, with a weak D call TRBD1 (5 bases). Trimming pared 0 bases from V and 6 bases from J, leaving 15 bases between. CDR1 is SGHDT and CDR2 is YYEEEE in the germline V gene. The CDR3 runs 15 residues.

Only one count was recorded for this clone. This sequence joins TRBV7-2 and TRBJ1-2; D uncertain. V shed 5 bases and J shed 8 bases, with 15 bases lying between them. Germline V lookup: CDR1 SGHTA, CDR2 FQGNSA. This CDR3 has 13 residues. CDR3 in amino acids: CASSLRGSLGYTF. The CDR3 DNA is TGTGCCAGCAGCCTCAGAGGGAGTTTAGGCTACACCTTC.

A single count supports this clone. The rearrangement uses TRBV2 and TRBJ2-7; D is possibly TRBD1 or TRBD2 (5 bases each). V was trimmed by 6 bases and J by 2 bases, leaving 11 bases between them. This CDR3 comprises 13 residues. Germline CDR1 is SNHLY and CDR2 is FYNNEI. CDR3 loop: CASRRGRAYEQYF. As DNA, the CDR3 is TGTGCCAGCAGGAGGGGCAGAGCCTACGAGCAGTACTTC.